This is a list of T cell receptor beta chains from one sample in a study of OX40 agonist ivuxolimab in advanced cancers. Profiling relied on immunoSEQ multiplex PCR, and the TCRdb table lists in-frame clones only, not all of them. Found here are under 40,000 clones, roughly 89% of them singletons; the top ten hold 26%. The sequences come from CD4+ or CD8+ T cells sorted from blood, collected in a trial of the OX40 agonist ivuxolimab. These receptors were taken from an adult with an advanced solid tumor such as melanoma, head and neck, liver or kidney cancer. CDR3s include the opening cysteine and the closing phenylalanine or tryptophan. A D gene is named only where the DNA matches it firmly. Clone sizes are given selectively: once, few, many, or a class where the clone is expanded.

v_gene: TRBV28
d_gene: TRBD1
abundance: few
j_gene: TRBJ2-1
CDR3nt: TGTGCCAGCACCTTCGGGACAGGGGGAAACAATGAGCAGTTCTTC
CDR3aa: CASTFGTGGNNEQFF

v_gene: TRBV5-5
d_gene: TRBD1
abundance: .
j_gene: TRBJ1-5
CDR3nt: TGTGCCAGCAGTTTCACCACAGGGGCCAACAATCAGCCCCAGCATTTT
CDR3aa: CASSFTTGANNQPQHF

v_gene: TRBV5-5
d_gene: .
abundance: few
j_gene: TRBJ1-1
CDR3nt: TGTGCCAGCAGCCAAGCACTTGAAGCTTTCTTT
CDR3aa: CASSQALEAFF

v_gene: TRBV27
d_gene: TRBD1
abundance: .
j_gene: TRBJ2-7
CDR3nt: TGTGCCAGCAGTGGGACAGGGTCCACCTACGAGCAGTACTTC
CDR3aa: CASSGTGSTYEQYF

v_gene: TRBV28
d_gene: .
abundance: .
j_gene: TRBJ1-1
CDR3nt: TGTGCCAGCCGAACTGAGAACACTGAAGCTTTCTTT
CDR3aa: CASRTENTEAFF

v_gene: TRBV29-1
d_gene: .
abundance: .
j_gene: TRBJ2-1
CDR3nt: TGCAGCGTCGAGGCAACCGGGGTCGGGTACAATGAGCAGTTCTTC
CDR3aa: CSVEATGVGYNEQFF

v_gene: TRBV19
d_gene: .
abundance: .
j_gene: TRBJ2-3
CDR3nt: TGTGCCAGTACCTCGAATGCAGATACGCAGTATTTT
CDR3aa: CASTSNADTQYF

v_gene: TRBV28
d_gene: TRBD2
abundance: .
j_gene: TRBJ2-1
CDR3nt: TGTGCCAGCAGTTTGGATAGCGGGGGGTTTTTCAATTCGTATGAGCAGTTCTTC
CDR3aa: CASSLDSGGFFNSYEQFF

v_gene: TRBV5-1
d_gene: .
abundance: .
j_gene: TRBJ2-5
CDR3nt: TGCGCCAGTGGGGGAGAGACCCAGTACTTC
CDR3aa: CASGGETQYF

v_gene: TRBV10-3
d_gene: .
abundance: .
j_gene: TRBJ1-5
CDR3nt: TGTGCCACGCGAGACAGTCTTGGGCCCCAGCATTTT
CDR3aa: CATRDSLGPQHF

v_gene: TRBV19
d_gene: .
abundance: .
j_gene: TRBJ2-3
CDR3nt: TGTGCCAGTATGCCCTCCTCATTCTCGAGATTACCACAGTATTTT
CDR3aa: CASMPSSFSRLPQYF

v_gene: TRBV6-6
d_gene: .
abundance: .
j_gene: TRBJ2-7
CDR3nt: TGTGCCAGCAGTTACTCCCAGACGGGAAGCTCCTACGAGCAGTACTTC
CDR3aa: CASSYSQTGSSYEQYF

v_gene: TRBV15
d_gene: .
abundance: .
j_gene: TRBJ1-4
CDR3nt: TGTGCCACCAGCAGAGATTACAGGGAGGGCAGCAGGGAAAAACTGTTTTTT
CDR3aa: CATSRDYREGSREKLFF

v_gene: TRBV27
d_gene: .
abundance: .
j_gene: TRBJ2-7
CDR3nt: TGTGCCAGCAGTCCGGCCCCCTACGAGCAGTACTTC
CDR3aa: CASSPAPYEQYF

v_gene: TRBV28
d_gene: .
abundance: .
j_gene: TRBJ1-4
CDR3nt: TGTGCCAGCAGTCTCCAGACTCCCAATGAAAAACTGTTTTTT
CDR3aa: CASSLQTPNEKLFF

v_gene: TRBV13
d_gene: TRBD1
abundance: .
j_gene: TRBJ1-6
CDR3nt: TGTGCCAGCAGCGTAAGGACAGGGGGAAATTCACCCCTCCACTTT
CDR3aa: CASSVRTGGNSPLHF

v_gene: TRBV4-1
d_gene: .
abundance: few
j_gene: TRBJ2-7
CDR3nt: TGCGCCAGCAGCCAAGAGTACTCCGGTAGCTCCTACGAGCAGTACTTC
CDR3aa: CASSQEYSGSSYEQYF

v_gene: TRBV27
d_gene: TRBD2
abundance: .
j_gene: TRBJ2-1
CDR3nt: TGTGCCAGCGTAGCGGGGGCCCCAAGATACAATGAGCAGTTCTTC
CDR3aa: CASVAGAPRYNEQFF

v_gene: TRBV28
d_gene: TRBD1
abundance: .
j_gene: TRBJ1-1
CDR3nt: TGTGCCAGCAGACTACAGGGGTTCACTGAAGCTTTCTTT
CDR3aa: CASRLQGFTEAFF

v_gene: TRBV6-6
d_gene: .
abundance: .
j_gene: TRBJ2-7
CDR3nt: TGTGCCAGCAGTTACCGGATCCTCGGGGAGCAGTACTTC
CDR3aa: CASSYRILGEQYF

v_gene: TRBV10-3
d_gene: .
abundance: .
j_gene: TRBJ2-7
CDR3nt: TGTGCCTCCGGATCTGGTGTCGAGCAGTACTTC
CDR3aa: CASGSGVEQYF

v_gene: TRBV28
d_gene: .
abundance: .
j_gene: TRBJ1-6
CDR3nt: TGTGCCAGCAGTTTGGGGCTCGGGGCTTCACCCCTCCACTTT
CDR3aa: CASSLGLGASPLHF

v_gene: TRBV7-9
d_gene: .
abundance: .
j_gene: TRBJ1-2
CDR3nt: TGTGCCAGCAGCTTAGGTCAATATGGCTACACCTTC
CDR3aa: CASSLGQYGYTF

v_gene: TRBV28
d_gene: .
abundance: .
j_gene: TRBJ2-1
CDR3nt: TGTGCCAGCAGACCAACGGGGAGTCTCAATGAGCAGTTCTTC
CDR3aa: CASRPTGSLNEQFF

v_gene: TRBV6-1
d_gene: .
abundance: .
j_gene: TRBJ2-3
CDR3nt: TGTGCCAGCAGTGAAAGGGTTCCCTACACAGATACGCAGTATTTT
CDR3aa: CASSERVPYTDTQYF

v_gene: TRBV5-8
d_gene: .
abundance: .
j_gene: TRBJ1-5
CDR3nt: TGTGCCAGCAGCTTTTTCGGGGGCTATAGCAATCAGCCCCAGCATTTT
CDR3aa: CASSFFGGYSNQPQHF

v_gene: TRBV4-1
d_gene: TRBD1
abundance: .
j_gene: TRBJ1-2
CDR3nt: TGCGCCAGCAGCCAAATTACAGGGGGCGCGGGCTATGGCTACACCTTC
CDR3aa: CASSQITGGAGYGYTF

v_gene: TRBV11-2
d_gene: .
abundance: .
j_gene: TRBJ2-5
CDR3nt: TGTGCCAGCAGCCCATTTGCACGGCAAGAGACCCAGTACTTC
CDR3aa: CASSPFARQETQYF

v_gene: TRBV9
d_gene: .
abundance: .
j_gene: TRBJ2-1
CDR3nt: TGTGCCAGCAGCGTAGCGGGTAGCGAGAGCTCCTACAATGAGCAGTTCTTC
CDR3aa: CASSVAGSESSYNEQFF

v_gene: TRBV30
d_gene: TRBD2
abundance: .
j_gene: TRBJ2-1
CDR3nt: TGTGCCTGGAGTCACGGAGCGGGAGGGTATGAGCAGTTCTTC
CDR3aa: CAWSHGAGGYEQFF

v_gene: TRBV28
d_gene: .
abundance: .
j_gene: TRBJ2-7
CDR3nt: TGTGCCAGTCAGAGCACCCAAAGCTCCTACGAGCAGTACTTC
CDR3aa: CASQSTQSSYEQYF

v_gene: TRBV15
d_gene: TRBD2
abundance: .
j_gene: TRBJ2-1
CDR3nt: TGTGCCACCAGCACGGGAAGTTGGGGGGGCTACAATGAGCAGTTCTTC
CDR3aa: CATSTGSWGGYNEQFF

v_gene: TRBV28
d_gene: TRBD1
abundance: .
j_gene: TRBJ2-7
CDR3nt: TGTGCCAGCAGCCCAACCGGGACAGGGAAGATTTACGAGCAGTACTTC
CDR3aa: CASSPTGTGKIYEQYF

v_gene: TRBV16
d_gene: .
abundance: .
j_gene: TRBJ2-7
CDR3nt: TGTGCCAGCAGCCAGGGACCGGGACTCACTTCCGAGCAGTACTTC
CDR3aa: CASSQGPGLTSEQYF

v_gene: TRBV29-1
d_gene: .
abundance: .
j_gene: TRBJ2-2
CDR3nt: TGCAGCGTCCCCCGGGACACCGGGGAGCTGTTTTTT
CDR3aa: CSVPRDTGELFF